This is a list of T cell receptor beta chains from one sample in a study of blood T cell repertoires in COVID-19. Method: immunoSEQ multiplex PCR; TCRdb's copy keeps in-frame clones and lacks some. This table has 200,000 to 250,000 clones, around 87% appearing once. The specimen was peripheral blood. These TCRs come from a man aged 55-75 years who had recovered from COVID-19. CDR3s include the opening cysteine and the closing phenylalanine or tryptophan.

V | CDR3
TRBV10-1 | CASSEKLAGPAYEQYF
TRBV28 | CASSLSPGQGAHDYGYTF
TRBV30 | CAWNGVGGSPSLNGYTF
TRBV7-3 | CASSLIGLAVGRNEQFF
TRBV5-4 | CASRQDRGTSSPLHF
TRBV6-1 | CASSEAGSGEKLFF
TRBV5-1 | CASSLGDRAGEVREQYF
TRBV6-2/TRBV6-3 | CASSFRRSGNTIYF
TRBV2 | CASRTGTEAFF
TRBV7-8 | CASTQAGQGTEAFF
TRBV5-1 | CASSGARDRGTYNEQFF
TRBV30 | CAWSYQEQDGYTF
TRBV30 | CAWSDINYEQYF
TRBV7-8 | CASSLAAGGTTDTQYF
TRBV4-2 | CASSQPRGIAEKLFF
TRBV11-2 | CASSPSGTSGRGETQYF
TRBV18 | CASSPQGRGNNQPQHF
TRBV7-8 | CASSLGQGARSGSNSPLHF
TRBV28 | CASSFLLRGGLAGKETQYF
TRBV7-9 | CASRRTGTTGELFF
TRBV5-8 | CASSEETYEQYF
TRBV2 | CASSARDGGSPLHF
TRBV7-6 | CASSFAGSPLHF
TRBV6-1 | CASSEYNGYTF
TRBV19 | CATREGSRGEQYF
TRBV19 | CASSNPGTGRSPLHF
TRBV4-2 | CASSQGVRPRGEKLFF
TRBV5-6 | CASSLGLAGVNEQFF
TRBV10-1 | CASSGREETQYF
TRBV7-3 | CASSSSRDRDRIYEQYF
TRBV18 | CASSPEAGGSGANVLTF
TRBV27 | CASSSVSQETQYF
TRBV7-3 | CASSSSGRATGELFF
TRBV4-2 | CASSPGLAGVGEAGELFF
TRBV10-3 | CAISESGRGSEQFF
TRBV3-1/TRBV3-2 | CASSQGQGLTEAFF
TRBV4-1 | CASSPWTSGRWSTGELFF
TRBV6-1 | CASSEQSQGATGNTIYF
TRBV28 | CASSLSGRWSYGYTF
TRBV19 | CASTYRSSYNSPLHF
TRBV18 | CASSPLGGQGRVQPQHF
TRBV30 | CAWKGQGRTTEAFF